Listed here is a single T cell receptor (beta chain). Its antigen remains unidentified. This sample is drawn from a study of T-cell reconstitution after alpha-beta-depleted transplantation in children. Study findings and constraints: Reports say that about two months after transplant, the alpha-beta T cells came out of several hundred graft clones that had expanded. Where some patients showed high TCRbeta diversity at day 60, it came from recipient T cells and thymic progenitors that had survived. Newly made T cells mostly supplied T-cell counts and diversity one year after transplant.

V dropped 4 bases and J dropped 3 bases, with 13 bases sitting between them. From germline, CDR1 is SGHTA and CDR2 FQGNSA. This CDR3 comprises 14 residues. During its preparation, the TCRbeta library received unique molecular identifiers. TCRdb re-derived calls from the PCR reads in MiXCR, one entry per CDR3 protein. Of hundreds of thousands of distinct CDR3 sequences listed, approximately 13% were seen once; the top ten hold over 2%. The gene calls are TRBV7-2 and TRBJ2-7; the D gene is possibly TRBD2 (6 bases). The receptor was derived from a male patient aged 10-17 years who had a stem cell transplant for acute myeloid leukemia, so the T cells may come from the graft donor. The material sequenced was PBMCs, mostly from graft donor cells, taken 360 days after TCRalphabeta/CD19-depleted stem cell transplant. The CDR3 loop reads CASSSTLGGYEQYF. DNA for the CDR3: TGTGCCAGCAGCTCGACGCTGGGGGGCTACGAGCAGTACTTC.